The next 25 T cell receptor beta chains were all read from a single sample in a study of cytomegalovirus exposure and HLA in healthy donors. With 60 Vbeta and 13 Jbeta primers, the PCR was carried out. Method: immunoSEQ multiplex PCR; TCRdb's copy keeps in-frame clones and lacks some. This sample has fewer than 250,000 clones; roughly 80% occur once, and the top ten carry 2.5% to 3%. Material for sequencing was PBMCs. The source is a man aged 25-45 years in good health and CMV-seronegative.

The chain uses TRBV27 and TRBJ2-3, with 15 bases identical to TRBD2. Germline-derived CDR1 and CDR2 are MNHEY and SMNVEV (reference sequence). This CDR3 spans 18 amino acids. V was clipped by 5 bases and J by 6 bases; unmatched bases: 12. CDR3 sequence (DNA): TGTGCCAGCAGTCCCACAGGACTAGCGGGGGGGATTATCGATACGCAGTATTTT. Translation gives CASSPTGLAGGIIDTQYF.

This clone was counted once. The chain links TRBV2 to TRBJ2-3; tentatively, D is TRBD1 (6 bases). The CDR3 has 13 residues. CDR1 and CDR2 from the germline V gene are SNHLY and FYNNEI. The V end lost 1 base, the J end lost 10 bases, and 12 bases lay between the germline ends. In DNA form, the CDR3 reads TGTGCCAGCAGTGAAGGCCAGGGGATAGCGCAGTATTTT. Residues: CASSEGQGIAQYF.

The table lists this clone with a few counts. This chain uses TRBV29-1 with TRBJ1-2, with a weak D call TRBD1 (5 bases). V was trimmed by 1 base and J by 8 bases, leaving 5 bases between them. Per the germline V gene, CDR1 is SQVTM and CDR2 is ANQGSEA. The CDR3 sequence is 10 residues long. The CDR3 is CSVEGQGYTF. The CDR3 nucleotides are TGCAGCGTTGAAGGACAGGGCTACACCTTC.

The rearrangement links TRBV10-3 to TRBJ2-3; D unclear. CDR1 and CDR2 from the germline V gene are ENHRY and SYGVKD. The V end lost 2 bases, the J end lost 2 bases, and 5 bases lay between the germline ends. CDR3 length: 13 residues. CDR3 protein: CAISEDTTDTQYF. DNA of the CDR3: TGTGCCATCAGTGAGGACACCACAGATACGCAGTATTTT.

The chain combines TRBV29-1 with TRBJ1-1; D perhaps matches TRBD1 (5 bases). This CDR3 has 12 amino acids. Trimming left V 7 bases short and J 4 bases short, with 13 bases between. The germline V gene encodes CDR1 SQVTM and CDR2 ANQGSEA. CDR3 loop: CSAQQVATEAFF. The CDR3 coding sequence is TGCAGCGCCCAACAGGTGGCCACTGAAGCTTTCTTT.

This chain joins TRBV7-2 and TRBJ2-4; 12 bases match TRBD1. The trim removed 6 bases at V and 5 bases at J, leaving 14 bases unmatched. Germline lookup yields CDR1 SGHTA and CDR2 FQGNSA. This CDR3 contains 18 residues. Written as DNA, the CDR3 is TGTGCCAGCAGAGCAAAATTGCCGGGACAGGGGGCAGAAAACATTCAGTACTTC. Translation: CASRAKLPGQGAENIQYF.

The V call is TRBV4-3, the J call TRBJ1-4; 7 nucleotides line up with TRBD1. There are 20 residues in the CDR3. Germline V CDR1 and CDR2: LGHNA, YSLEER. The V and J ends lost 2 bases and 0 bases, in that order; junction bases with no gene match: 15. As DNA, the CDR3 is TGCGCCAGCAGCCAAAATCAGACAGGGCGAAATGGGGCAACTAATGAAAAACTGTTTTTT. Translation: CASSQNQTGRNGATNEKLFF.

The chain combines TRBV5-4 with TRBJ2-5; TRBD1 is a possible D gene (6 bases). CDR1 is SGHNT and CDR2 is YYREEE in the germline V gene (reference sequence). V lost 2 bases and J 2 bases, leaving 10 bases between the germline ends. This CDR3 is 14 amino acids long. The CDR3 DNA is TGTGCCAGCAGCTTTGGGACACAACAAGAGACCCAGTACTTC. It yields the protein CASSFGTQQETQYF.

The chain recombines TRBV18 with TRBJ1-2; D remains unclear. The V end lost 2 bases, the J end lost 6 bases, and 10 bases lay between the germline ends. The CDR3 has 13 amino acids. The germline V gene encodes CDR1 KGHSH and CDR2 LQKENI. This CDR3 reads CASSPETINGYTF. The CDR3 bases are TGTGCCAGCTCACCAGAGACTATCAATGGCTACACCTTC.

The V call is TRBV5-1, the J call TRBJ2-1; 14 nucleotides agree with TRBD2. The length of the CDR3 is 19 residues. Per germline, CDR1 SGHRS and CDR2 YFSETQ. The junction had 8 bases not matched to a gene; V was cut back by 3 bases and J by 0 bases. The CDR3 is CASSSEGTSGGASYNEQFF. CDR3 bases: TGCGCCAGCAGCTCTGAAGGGACTAGCGGGGGCGCCTCCTACAATGAGCAGTTCTTC.

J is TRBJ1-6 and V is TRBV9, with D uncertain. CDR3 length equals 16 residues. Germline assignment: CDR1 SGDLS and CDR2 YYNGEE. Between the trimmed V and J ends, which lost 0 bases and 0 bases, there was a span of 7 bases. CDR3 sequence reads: CASSVGGSSYNSPLHF. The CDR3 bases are TGTGCCAGCAGCGTAGGTGGGAGCTCCTATAATTCACCCCTCCACTTT. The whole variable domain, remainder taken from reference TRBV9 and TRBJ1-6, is DSGVTQTPKHLITATGQRVTLRCSPRSGDLSVYWYQQSLDQGLQFLIQYYNGEERAKGNILERFSAQQFPDLHSELNLSSLELGDSALYFCASSVGGSSYNSPLHFGNGTRLTVT.

The CDR3: CASSAAPKLGTDTQYF. Here the CDR3 DNA reads TGTGCCAGCAGCGCCGCACCTAAACTGGGCACAGATACGCAGTATTTT. This chain joins TRBV7-2 and TRBJ2-3, with D unclear. Trimming took 5 bases from V and 1 from J, leaving 16 bases between them. This CDR3 has 16 amino acids. Germline V lookup: CDR1 SGHTA, CDR2 FQGNSA.

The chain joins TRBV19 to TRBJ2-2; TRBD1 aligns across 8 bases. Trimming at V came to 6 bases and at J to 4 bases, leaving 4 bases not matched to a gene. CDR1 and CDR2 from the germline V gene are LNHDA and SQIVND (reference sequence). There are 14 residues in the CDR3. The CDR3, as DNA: TGTGCCAGTAGATCGACAGGGGTCACCGGGGAGCTGTTTTTT. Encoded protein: CASRSTGVTGELFF.

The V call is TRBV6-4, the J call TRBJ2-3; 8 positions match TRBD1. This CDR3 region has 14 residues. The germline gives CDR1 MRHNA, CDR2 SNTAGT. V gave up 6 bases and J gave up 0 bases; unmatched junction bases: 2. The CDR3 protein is CASRRTGSTDTQYF. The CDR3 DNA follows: TGTGCCAGCAGGCGGACAGGGAGCACAGATACGCAGTATTTT.

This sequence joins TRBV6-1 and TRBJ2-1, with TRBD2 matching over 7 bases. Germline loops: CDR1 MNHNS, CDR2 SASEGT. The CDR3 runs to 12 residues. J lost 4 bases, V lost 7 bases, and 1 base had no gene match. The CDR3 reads CASNGRYNEQFF. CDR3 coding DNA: TGTGCCAGCAACGGGAGGTACAATGAGCAGTTCTTC.

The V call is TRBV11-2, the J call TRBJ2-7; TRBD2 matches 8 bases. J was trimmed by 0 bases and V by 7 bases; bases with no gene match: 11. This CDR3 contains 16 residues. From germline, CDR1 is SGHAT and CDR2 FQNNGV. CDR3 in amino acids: CASTWERGMSSYEQYF. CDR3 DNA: TGTGCCAGCACCTGGGAGCGGGGGATGAGCTCCTACGAGCAGTACTTC.

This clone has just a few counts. The CDR3 DNA follows: TGTGCCAGCAGGCAGGGAGGGGCGGGGTACGAGCAGTACTTC. Translation gives CASRQGGAGYEQYF. V gene TRBV7-9 combines with J gene TRBJ2-7; 7 bases are a match to TRBD2. The CDR3 sequence is 14 residues long. The germline gives CDR1 SEHNR, CDR2 FQNEAQ (reference sequence). V shed 6 bases, J shed 4 bases, and the junction held 9 bases outside the gene matches.

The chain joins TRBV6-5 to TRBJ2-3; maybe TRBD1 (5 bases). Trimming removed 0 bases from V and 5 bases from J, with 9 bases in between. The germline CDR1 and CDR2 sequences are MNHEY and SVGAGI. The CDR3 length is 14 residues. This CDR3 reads CASSYSQGVDTQYF. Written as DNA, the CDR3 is TGTGCCAGCAGTTACTCGCAGGGTGTAGATACGCAGTATTTT.

The CDR3 coding sequence is TGTGCCAGCAGGTACGCGGGACAGGGTTACAATGAGCAGTTCTTC. This codes for CASRYAGQGYNEQFF. This rearrangement joins TRBV27 to TRBJ2-1, with 9 positions matching TRBD1. V lost 6 bases to trimming and J lost 4 bases; unmatched junction nucleotides: 7. The CDR3 contains 15 residues. Germline V gene data show CDR1 as MNHEY and CDR2 as SMNVEV (reference sequence).

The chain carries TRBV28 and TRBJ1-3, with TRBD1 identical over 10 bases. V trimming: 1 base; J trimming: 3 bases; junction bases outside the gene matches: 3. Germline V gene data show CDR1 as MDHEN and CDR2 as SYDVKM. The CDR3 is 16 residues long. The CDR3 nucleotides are TGTGCCAGCAGTTTATCCGGACAGGGGGTTGGAAACACCATATATTTT. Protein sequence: CASSLSGQGVGNTIYF.

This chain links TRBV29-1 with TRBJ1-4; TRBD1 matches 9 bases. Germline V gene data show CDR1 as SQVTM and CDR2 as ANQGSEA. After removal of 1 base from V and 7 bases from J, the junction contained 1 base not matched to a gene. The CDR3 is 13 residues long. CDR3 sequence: CSVEVGQGEKLFF. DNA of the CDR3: TGCAGCGTTGAAGTGGGACAGGGTGAAAAACTGTTTTTT.

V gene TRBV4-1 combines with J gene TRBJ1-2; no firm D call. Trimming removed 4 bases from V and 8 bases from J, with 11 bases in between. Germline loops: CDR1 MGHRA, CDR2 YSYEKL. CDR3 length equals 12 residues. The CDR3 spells CASSPPLGGYTF. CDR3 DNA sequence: TGCGCCAGCAGCCCCCCGCTCGGGGGCTACACCTTC.

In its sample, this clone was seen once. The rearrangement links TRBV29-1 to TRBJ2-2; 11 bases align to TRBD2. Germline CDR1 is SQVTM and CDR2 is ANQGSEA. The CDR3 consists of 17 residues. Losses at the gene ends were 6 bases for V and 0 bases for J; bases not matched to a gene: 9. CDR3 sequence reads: CSVRVLAGGSNTGELFF. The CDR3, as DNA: TGCAGCGTCCGGGTGCTAGCGGGGGGTTCGAACACCGGGGAGCTGTTTTTT.

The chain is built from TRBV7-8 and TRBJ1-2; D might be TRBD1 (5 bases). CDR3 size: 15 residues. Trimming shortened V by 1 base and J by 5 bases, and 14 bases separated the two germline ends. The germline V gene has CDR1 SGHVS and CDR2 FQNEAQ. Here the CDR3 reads CASSLVGGIGYGYTF. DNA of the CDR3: TGTGCCAGCAGCTTAGTTGGGGGGATTGGATATGGCTACACCTTC.

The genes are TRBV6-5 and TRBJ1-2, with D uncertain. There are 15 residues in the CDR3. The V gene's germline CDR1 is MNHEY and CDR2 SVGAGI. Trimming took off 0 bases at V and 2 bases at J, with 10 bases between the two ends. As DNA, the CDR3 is TGTGCCAGCAGTTACTCGAGGGTAACCAACTATGGCTACACCTTC. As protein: CASSYSRVTNYGYTF.